This T cell receptor (beta chain) was observed in a study of cytomegalovirus exposure and HLA in healthy donors. The donors were part of the validation cohort, which consisted of about 120 subjects and was separate from the first cohort of 666 subjects. Assay used: immunoSEQ multiplex PCR; TCRdb lists only in-frame clones, some missing. The sample consists of 220,000 or so clones, about nine tenths of them appearing once. With 4 bases clipped from V and 4 bases from J, the junction kept 7 bases outside the gene matches. The CDR3 runs to 15 residues. Germline V gene lookup returns CDR1 SGHKS and CDR2 YYEKEE (reference sequence). Study-wide results and caveats: The classifier reportedly diagnosed cytomegalovirus status with high sensitivity and specificity.

Note on this clone: Its antigen remains unidentified.

The specimen sequenced was PBMCs. The receptor was derived from a woman under 30 in good health and CMV-seropositive. The chain has TRBV5-5 and TRBJ1-2, with 10 bases that match TRBD1. In DNA, the CDR3 is TGTGCCAGCAGCCAGACCGGGACAGGGGTCTATGGCTACACCTTC. Translation gives CASSQTGTGVYGYTF.